This T cell receptor (beta chain) was identified during a study of T cell repertoires in cytomegalovirus infection (dated by TCRdb to the late 2010s). Some background on the complete study: Peptide stimulations targeted recently identified HLA-C-restricted CMV epitopes, whose presentation resists viral immunomodulation, together with well-studied HLA-B-restricted epitopes. Donor HLA type was relevant to the analysis, because carriage of CMV infection together with the matching HLA type was indicated by public TCR beta signatures. Overall results and qualifications from the work: In both this cohort and an independent cohort of 352 donors, the cumulative frequency of public TCR beta family members distinguished carriers of CMV infection plus the relevant HLA type. The ex vivo response was dominated by HLA-C-restricted CMV-specific TCR beta clonotypes, which also provided the single most frequent clonotype in two of eight donors.

A remark on this clonotype: The antigen it binds to is not known. Base qualities are not recorded, but no much larger clone differs from it by a single base.

V has 5 bases trimmed and J has 5 bases trimmed; junction bases matching no gene number 13. The germline V gene supplies CDR1 MNHNS and CDR2 SASEGT. Counted from cysteine to phenylalanine, this CDR3 has 17 amino acids. Only the CDR3 portion is preserved as DNA: 51 bases, with reading frame beginning at the first base. For sequencing, an Illumina HiSeq 1500 was employed. TCRdb itself trimmed the public reads at Q25 with fastp, ran MiXCR and retained productive beta chains. Rows are combined by CDR3 protein, so each entry shows the most common genes and DNA. The table for this sample lists 250,000 to 400,000 distinct CDR3 sequences; roughly 25% of them were counted only once. The ten top clones hold about 14% of the sample. Explained via the paper, the treatment or condition label denotes: in vitro stimulation with specific CMV peptide epitopes to enrich CMV-specific T cells.

Recombination connected TRBV6-1 to TRBJ2-5, with 11 middle bases fitting TRBD1. Sample: cultured PBMCs, taken from culture after CMV antigen stimulation. The receptor was derived from a human donor in good health (CMV status not recorded). Some clones in this sample may be carry-over from other donors' samples. The DNA sequence is given as TGTGCCAGCAGTCCTCAGATTGGACAGGGGGCGAGGGAGACCCAGTACTTC. This yields the protein CASSPQIGQGARETQYF.